This T cell receptor beta chain was identified during a study of T cells in localized non-small cell lung cancer. Findings and limits, study-wide: A raised T cell density in blood coincided with lengthier overall survival. In adjacent lung, a median about 50 of the top 100 tumor clones were found.

Remarks on this clone: Its antigen is undetermined.

TCRdb's copy holds only in-frame clones and misses some; the assay was immunoSEQ multiplex PCR. The sample shows about 25,000 clones, about 91% of them seen only once. The germline gives CDR1 MDHEN, CDR2 SYDVKM. The CDR3 loop spans 13 amino acids. V lost 2 bases to trimming and J lost 9 bases, with 11 bases between them. The chain is built from TRBV28 and TRBJ1-5; D gene uncertain. This clonotype originated in a woman aged 35-75 years with stage III lung adenocarcinoma. This material consisted of peripheral blood mononuclear cells, taken before any cancer treatment. Here the CDR3 reads CASSLGGVRPQHF. CDR3 DNA sequence: TGTGCCAGCAGTTTAGGCGGCGTAAGGCCCCAGCATTTT.